The T cell receptor beta chain under discussion was sequenced for a study of blood T cell repertoires in COVID-19 (dated by TCRdb to about 2020). Some background on the complete study: Samples from collaborators originated in the United States, Italy and Spain and spanned both the acute and convalescent phases of COVID-19. The prospective study material was composed of cDNA or gDNA derived from T cells, B-cell-depleted T cells, or PBMCs. Subjects who had been exposed to COVID-19, were actively infected with it, or had recovered from it provided the deeply sampled blood TCRbeta repertoires that made up the dataset. A freely available public database, intended as a resource for researchers studying the immune response to SARS-CoV-2, is where the repertoires were released. The samples were drawn from two sources: the first 160 participants of the ongoing ImmuneRACE study, and fewer than 1,500 subjects contributed by 6 global collaborators. A de-identified subject ID, COVID-19 status, age in years and sex were almost always included in the sample metadata. Where available, HLA class I and class II types were obtained from metadata supplied by the sample provider rather than from assay-based typing.

The paper's findings and limits, for the study overall: The quantity of clinical and demographic metadata differed by source and by participant and was supplied without curation.

V loses 6 bases, J loses 0 bases, and the germline ends lie 9 bases apart. From the cysteine through the phenylalanine, the CDR3 covers 14 amino acids. The CDR3 DNA has 42 bases and is translated from base 1. As encoded in the germline V gene, CDR1 is SNHLY while CDR2 is FYNNEI. Each collaborating institution followed its own protocols to collect whole blood in K2EDTA tubes. For TCRbeta analysis, collaborators shipped samples in one of three forms: frozen whole blood, isolated PBMCs, or DNA extracted from either of those sample types. TCRbeta CDR3 regions were amplified from genomic DNA using the immunoSEQ Assay, a bias-controlled multiplex PCR. In the original analysis: The number of nucleated cells in each sample was estimated from the amplification of reference gene primers within the assay. To quantify the absolute abundance of each unique TCRbeta CDR3 rearrangement, sequence reads were collapsed and filtered. For each sample, productive Simpson clonality was calculated as the square root of Simpson's diversity index across productive rearrangements. This immuneACCESS table, as held by TCRdb, lists in-frame sequences with V and J called but not all clones. Of the missing ones, under half trace to an unresolved V gene in checked studies; the others have no known cause. V, J and clone size are taken as reported in that table, and D and trimming were inferred from the DNA itself. The sample profile shows 150,000 to 200,000 clones; approximately 86% of them were found once. The ten largest clones represent 1.6% of the sample.

Comment on this clone: The clone's antigen remains unknown. Base qualities are missing; no much larger clone stands one base away.

The sequence was collected from a woman in her 50s with acute or convalescent COVID-19. Material: peripheral blood. The rearranged segments are TRBV2 and TRBJ2-1, and TRBD2 may be the D gene, going by 5 matching bases. The DNA reads as follows: TGTGCCAGCAGCCGAGGGAGCTCCTACAATGAGCAGTTCTTC. It is translated as CASSRGSSYNEQFF.